This T cell receptor beta chain was identified in a study of healthy donors' naive CD4 and CD8 T cells. General study results and limits: Negatively charged CDR3s marked CD8+ lineage; positively charged CDR3s marked CD4+ lineage. Most V and J genes were reportedly biased between naive CD4+ and CD8+ cells. Possible naive T cell homeostatic proliferation bias remained unaddressed.

Trimming cost V 4 bases and J 8 bases, with 11 bases left between them. Germline lookup yields CDR1 SQVTM and CDR2 ANQGSEA. The CDR3 consists of 11 residues. Naive CD4+ cells were sorted as CD4+CD8-CD45RO-CD45RA+; naive CD8+ as CD8+CD4-CD45RA+CD27bright. This clonotype occurred a few times. Its antigen remains unknown. Each TCR library used 500 ng of total RNA and a linear amplification protocol. TCRdb ran MiXCR on the reads and lists one entry per CDR3 protein. Of some 190,000 distinct CDR3 sequences in the sample, over 60% were seen once. Sequencing input: naive CD4+ and CD8+ T cells sorted from blood, pooled from several donors. This chain connects TRBV29-1 to TRBJ1-2, with D maybe TRBD1 (6 bases). The TCR was taken from a pool of human donors in good health; the sample pools cells from several healthy donors. The CDR3, as DNA: TGCAGCGTTGTGGGGGCTGAGGGCTACACCTTC. Translating gives CSVVGAEGYTF.